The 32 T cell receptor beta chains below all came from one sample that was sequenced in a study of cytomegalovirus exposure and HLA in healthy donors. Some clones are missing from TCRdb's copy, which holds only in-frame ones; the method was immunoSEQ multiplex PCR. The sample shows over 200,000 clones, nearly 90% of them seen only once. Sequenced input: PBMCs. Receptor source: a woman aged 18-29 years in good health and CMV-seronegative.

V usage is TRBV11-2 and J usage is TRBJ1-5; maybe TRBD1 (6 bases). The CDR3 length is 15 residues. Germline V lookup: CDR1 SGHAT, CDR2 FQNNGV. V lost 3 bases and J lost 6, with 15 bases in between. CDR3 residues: CASSLGTIDSQPQHF. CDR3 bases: TGTGCCAGCAGCTTGGGGACAATTGATTCTCAGCCCCAGCATTTT.

CDR3 sequence reads: CASSQDWASVTDTQYF. The CDR3 nucleotides read TGTGCCAGCAGCCAAGATTGGGCTAGCGTAACAGATACGCAGTATTTT. The chain carries TRBV14 and TRBJ2-3, with D possibly being TRBD2 (6 bases). This CDR3 contains 16 residues. With 0 bases removed from V and 3 bases from J, the gap between germline ends came to 13 bases. Germline CDR1 SGHDN, CDR2 FVKESK.

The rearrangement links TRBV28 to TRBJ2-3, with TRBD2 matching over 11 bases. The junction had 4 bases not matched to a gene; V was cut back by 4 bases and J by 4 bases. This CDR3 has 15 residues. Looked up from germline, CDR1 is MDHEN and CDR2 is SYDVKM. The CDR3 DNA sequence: TGTGCCAGCAGTTCGGGACTAGCGGTTGCAGATACGCAGTATTTT. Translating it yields CASSSGLAVADTQYF.

CDR3 DNA sequence: TGTGCCAGCTCTGAGGGTGACAATCAGCCCCAGCATTTT. Protein: CASSEGDNQPQHF. The gene calls are TRBV18 and TRBJ1-5; D is unclear. Deletions cut 6 bases from V and 3 bases from J, with 9 bases between. Germline V gene sequence: CDR1 KGHSH, CDR2 LQKENI. The CDR3 spans 13 residues.

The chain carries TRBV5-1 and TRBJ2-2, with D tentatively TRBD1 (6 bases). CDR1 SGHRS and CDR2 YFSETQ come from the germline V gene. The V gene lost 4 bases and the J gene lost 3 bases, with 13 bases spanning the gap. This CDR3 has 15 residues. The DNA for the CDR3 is TGCGCCAGCAGCCTGGGACACCCGGACACCGGGGAGCTGTTTTTT. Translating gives CASSLGHPDTGELFF.

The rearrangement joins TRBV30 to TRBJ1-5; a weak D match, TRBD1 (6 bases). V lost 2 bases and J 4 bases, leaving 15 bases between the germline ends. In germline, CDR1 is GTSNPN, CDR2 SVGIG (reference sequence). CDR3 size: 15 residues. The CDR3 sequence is CAWSRRGGQNQPQHF. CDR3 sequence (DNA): TGTGCCTGGAGTCGAAGGGGGGGACAAAATCAGCCCCAGCATTTT.

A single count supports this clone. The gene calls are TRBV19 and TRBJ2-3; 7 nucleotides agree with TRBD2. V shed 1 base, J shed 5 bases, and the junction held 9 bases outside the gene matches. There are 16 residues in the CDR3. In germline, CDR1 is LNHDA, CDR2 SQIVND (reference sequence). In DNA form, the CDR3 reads TGTGCCAGTAGTATAGGAGTAGGCCGGGAGGTAGATACGCAGTATTTT. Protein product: CASSIGVGREVDTQYF. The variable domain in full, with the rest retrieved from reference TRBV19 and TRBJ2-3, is DGGITQSPKYLFRKEGQNVTLSCEQNLNHDAMYWYRQDPGQGLRLIYYSQIVNDFQKGDIAEGYSVSREKKESFPLTVTSAQKNPTAFYLCASSIGVGREVDTQYFGPGTRLTVL.

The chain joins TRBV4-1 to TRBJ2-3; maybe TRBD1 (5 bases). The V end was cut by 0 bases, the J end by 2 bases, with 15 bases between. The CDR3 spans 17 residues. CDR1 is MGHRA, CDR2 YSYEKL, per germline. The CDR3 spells CASSQDRGGITTDTQYF. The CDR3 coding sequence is TGCGCCAGCAGCCAAGATAGGGGCGGAATCACCACAGATACGCAGTATTTT.

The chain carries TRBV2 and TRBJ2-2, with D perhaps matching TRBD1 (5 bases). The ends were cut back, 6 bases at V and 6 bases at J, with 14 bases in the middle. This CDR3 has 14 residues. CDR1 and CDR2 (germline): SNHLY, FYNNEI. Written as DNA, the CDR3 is TGTGCCAGCAGAGTCAGGGTCTCGGCCGGGGAGCTGTTTTTT. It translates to CASRVRVSAGELFF.

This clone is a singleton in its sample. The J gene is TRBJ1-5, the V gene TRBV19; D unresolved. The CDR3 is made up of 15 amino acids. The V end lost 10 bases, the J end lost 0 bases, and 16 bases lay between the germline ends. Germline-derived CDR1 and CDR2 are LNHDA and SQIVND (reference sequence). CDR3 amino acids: CATSWGELSNQPQHF. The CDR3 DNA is TGTGCCACCTCTTGGGGAGAACTTAGCAATCAGCCCCAGCATTTT.

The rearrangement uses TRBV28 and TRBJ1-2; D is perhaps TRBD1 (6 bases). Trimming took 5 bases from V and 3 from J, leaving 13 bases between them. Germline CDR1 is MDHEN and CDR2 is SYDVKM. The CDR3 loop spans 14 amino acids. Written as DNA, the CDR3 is TGTGCCAGCAGTGTATATTCAGGGGACTATGGCTACACCTTC. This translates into CASSVYSGDYGYTF.

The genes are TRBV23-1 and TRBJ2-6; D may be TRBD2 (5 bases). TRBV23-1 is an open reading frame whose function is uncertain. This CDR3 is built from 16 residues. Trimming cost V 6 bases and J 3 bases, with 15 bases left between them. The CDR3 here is CASRWQEDFGANVLTF. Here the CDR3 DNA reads TGCGCCAGCAGGTGGCAGGAGGATTTTGGGGCCAACGTCCTGACTTTC.

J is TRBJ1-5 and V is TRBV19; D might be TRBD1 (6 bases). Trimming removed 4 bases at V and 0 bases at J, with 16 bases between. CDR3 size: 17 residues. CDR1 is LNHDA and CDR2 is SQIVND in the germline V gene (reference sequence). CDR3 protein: CASSTEDSSYSNQPQHF. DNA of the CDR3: TGTGCCAGTAGTACGGAGGACAGCTCCTATAGCAATCAGCCCCAGCATTTT.

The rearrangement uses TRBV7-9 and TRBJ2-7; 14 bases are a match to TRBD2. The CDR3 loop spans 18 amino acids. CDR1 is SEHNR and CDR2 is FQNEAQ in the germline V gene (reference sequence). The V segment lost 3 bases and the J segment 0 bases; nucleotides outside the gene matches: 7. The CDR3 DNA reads TGTGCCAGCAGCTTGACGCGACTAGCGGGGGGGAGCTCCTACGAGCAGTACTTC. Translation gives CASSLTRLAGGSSYEQYF.

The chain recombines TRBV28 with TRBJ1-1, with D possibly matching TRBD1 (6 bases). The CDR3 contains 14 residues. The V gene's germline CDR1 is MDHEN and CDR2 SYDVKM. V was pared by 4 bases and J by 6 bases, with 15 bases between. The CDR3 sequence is CASSWTTGIAEAFF. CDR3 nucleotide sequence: TGTGCCAGCAGTTGGACAACAGGGATAGCTGAAGCTTTCTTT.

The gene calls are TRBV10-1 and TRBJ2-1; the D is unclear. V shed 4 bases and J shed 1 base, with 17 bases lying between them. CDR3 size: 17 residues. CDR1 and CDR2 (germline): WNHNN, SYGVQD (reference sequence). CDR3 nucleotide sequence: TGCGCCAGCAGTGTCTCCCAACAAAGAACATCCTACAATGAGCAGTTCTTC. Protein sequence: CASSVSQQRTSYNEQFF.

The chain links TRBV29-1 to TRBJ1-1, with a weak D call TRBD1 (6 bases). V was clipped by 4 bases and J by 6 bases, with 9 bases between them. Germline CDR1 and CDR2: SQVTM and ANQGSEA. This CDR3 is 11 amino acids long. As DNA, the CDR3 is TGCAGCGTTGCGCACAGGGCTGAAGCTTTCTTT. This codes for CSVAHRAEAFF.

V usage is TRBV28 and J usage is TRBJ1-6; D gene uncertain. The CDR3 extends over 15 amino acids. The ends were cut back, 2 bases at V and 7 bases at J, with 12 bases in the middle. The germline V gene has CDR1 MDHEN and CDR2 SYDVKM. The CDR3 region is CASSLLRGGNSPLHF. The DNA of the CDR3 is TGTGCCAGCAGTTTACTTCGTGGCGGGAATTCACCCCTCCACTTT.

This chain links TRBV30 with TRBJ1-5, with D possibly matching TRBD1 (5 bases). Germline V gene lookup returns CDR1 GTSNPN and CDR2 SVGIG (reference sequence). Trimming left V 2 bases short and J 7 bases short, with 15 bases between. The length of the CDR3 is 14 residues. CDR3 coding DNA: TGTGCCTGGAGTCCAGACAGTGGGTTCCAGCCCCAGCATTTT. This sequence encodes CAWSPDSGFQPQHF.

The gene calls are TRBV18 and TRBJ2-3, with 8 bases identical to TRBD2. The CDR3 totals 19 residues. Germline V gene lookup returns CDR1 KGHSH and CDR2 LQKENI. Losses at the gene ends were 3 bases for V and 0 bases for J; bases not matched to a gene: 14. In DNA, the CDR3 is TGTGCCAGCTCACCCACGGGTAGCGGGGCGTACTTTAGCACAGATACGCAGTATTTT. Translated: CASSPTGSGAYFSTDTQYF.

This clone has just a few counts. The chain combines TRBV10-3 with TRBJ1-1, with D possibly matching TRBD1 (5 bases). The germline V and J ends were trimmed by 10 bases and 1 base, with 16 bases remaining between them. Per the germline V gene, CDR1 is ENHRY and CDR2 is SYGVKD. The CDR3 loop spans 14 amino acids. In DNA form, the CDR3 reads TGTGCCACCTGGGACTTAACATCGAACACTGAAGCTTTCTTT. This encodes CATWDLTSNTEAFF.

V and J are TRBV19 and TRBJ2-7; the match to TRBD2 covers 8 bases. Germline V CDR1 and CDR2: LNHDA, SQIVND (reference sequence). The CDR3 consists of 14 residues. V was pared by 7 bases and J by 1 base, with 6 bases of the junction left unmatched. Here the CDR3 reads CASTASGSSYEQYF. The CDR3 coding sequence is TGTGCCAGTACGGCTAGCGGGTCATCCTACGAGCAGTACTTC.

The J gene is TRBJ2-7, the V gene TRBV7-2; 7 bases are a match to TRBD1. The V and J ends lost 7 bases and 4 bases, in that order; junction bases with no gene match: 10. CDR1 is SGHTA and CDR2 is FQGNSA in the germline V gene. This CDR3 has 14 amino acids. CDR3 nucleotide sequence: TGTGCCAGCACCCCCGGGACAGCTCAGTACGAGCAGTACTTC. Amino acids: CASTPGTAQYEQYF. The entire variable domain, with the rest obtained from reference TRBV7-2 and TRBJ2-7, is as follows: GAGVSQSPSNKVTEKGKDVELRCDPISGHTALYWYRQSLGQGLEFLIYFQGNSAPDKSGLPSDRFSAERTGGSVSTLTIQRTQQEDSAVYLCASTPGTAQYEQYFGPGTRLTVT.

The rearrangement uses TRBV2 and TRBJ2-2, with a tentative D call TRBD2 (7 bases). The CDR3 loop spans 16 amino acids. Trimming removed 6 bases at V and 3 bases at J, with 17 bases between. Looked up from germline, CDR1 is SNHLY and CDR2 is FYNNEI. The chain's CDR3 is CASRGKQGGDTGELFF. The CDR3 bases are TGTGCCAGCAGAGGGAAACAGGGAGGGGACACCGGGGAGCTGTTTTTT. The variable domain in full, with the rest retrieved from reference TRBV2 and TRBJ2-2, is EPEVTQTPSHQVTQMGQEVILRCVPISNHLYFYWYRQILGQKVEFLVSFYNNEISEKSEIFDDQFSVERPDGSNFTLKIRSTKLEDSAMYFCASRGKQGGDTGELFFGEGSRLTVL.

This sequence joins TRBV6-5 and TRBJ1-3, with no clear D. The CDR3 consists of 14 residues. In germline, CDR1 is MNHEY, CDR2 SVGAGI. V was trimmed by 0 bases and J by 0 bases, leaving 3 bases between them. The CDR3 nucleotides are TGTGCCAGCAGTTACTCCAACTCTGGAAACACCATATATTTT. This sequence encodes CASSYSNSGNTIYF.

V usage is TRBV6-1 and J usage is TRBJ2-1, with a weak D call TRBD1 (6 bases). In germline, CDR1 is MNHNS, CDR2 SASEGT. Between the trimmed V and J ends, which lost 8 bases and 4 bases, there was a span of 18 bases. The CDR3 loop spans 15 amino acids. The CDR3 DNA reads TGTGCCAGCGGGAAAACAGGGTATGCATACAATGAGCAGTTCTTC. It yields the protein CASGKTGYAYNEQFF.

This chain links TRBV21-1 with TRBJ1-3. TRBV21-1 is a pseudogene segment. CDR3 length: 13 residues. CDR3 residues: CASSSPVGNTIYF. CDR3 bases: TGTGCCAGCAGCTCGCCGGTCGGAAACACCATATATTTT.

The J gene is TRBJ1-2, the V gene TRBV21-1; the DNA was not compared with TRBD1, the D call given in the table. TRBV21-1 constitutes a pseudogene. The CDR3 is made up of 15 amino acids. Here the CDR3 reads CASSHLGTGLLDYTF. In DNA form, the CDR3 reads TGTGCCAGCAGCCACCTGGGGACAGGCCTCTTGGACTACACCTTC.

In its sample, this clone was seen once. The CDR3 region is CASSLRDRGHRTEAFF. CDR3 coding DNA: TGTGCCAGCAGTCTCCGGGACAGGGGGCATCGAACTGAAGCTTTCTTT. V is TRBV27 and J is TRBJ1-1; 12 bases map to TRBD1. CDR1 and CDR2 (germline): MNHEY, SMNVEV (reference sequence). Germline trimming cut 5 bases from V and 5 bases from J; bases unmatched to any gene: 9. This CDR3 is built from 16 residues.

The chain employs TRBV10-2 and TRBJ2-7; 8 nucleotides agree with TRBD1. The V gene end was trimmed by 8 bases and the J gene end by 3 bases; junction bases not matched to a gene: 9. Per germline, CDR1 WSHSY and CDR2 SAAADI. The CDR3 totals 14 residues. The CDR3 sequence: CASPNLDRGYEQYV. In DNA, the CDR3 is TGCGCCAGCCCAAACCTAGACAGGGGCTACGAGCAGTACGTC.

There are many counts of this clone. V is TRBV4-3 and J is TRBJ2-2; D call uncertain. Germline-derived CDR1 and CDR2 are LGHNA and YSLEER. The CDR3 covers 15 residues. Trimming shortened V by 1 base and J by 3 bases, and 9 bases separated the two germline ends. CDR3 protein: CASSQGQDYTGELFF. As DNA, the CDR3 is TGCGCCAGCAGCCAAGGGCAGGATTACACCGGGGAGCTGTTTTTT.

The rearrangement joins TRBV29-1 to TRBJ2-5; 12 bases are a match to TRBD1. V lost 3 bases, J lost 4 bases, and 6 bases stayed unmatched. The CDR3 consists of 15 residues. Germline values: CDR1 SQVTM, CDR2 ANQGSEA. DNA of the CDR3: TGCAGCGTTGAGGGTGGGACAGGGGGCGGAGAGACCCAGTACTTC. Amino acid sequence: CSVEGGTGGGETQYF.